A single sample gave rise to the 21 T cell receptor beta chains below, sequenced in a study of T-cell memory formation after mild COVID-19. TCRdb passed the 5' RACE reads through MiXCR, listing each CDR3 protein once. The sample gives around 250,000 distinct CDR3 sequences, around 15% of which show up once; 20% to 25% is in the top ten. The sample taken for sequencing was PBMCs or a T cell subset sorted from them (not recorded which). These receptors were obtained from a man between 18 and 35 years old who had mild COVID-19 (a few samples of this study predate the infection). Cell type and time point are not known.

In its sample, this clonotype was seen a few times. The rearrangement links TRBV27 to TRBJ1-1; 9 bases fit TRBD1. CDR1 and CDR2 (germline): MNHEY, SMNVEV (reference sequence). The V and J ends lost 6 bases and 1 base, in that order; junction bases with no gene match: 9. The CDR3 runs to 16 residues. CDR3 region: CASRETGGKWNTEAFF. The CDR3 DNA sequence: TGTGCCAGCAGAGAGACAGGGGGAAAATGGAACACTGAAGCTTTCTTT.

This clonotype has more than one count but fewer than ten. The V and J genes are TRBV2 and TRBJ2-3; D call uncertain. This CDR3 is 12 amino acids long. Germline V gene data show CDR1 as SNHLY and CDR2 as FYNNEI. V was trimmed by 0 bases and J by 3 bases, leaving 1 base between them. This chain's CDR3 is CASSEATDTQYF. The CDR3 bases are TGTGCCAGCAGTGAAGCAACAGATACGCAGTATTTT.

This chain joins TRBV6-5 and TRBJ1-2, with D possibly TRBD1 on 5 matching bases. V was trimmed by 4 bases and J by 6 bases, leaving 15 bases between them. This CDR3 comprises 14 residues. Germline V gives CDR1 MNHEY, CDR2 SVGAGI. Here the CDR3 reads CASSWDGEDNGYTF. CDR3 DNA sequence: TGTGCCAGCAGTTGGGACGGTGAGGATAATGGCTACACCTTC.

This clonotype was seen a handful of times. The chain joins TRBV12-3 or TRBV12-4 to TRBJ2-7, with D maybe TRBD2 (5 bases). This CDR3 region has 10 residues. V lost 6 bases to trimming and J lost 7 bases, with 7 bases between them. In nucleotides, the CDR3 is TGTGCCAGCAGCGGGGTTGAGCAGTACTTC. Translation: CASSGVEQYF.

This clonotype was seen a few times. The chain has TRBV5-6 and TRBJ1-1; no reliable D call. The CDR3 runs 13 residues. Trimming stripped 4 bases from V and 4 bases from J, with 11 bases between. Per the germline V gene, CDR1 is SGHDT and CDR2 is YYEEEE. The chain's CDR3 is CASSLTVPTEAFF. Written as DNA, the CDR3 is TGTGCCAGCAGCCTGACGGTACCCACTGAAGCTTTCTTT.

This clonotype was counted a few times. This CDR3 is CASSQISSYEQYF. The CDR3 bases are TGCGCCAGCAGCCAAATTAGCTCCTACGAGCAGTACTTC. The chain recombines TRBV4-1 with TRBJ2-7; D remains ambiguous. Trimming left V 2 bases short and J 0 bases short, with 5 bases between. CDR1 MGHRA and CDR2 YSYEKL come from the germline V gene. The CDR3 loop spans 13 amino acids.

This clonotype has only a few counts. DNA for the CDR3: TGCGCCAGCCTGCCGGGACAGGGGAACACCGGGGAGCTGTTTTTT. Translated: CASLPGQGNTGELFF. This chain links TRBV5-1 with TRBJ2-2, with TRBD1 matching 9 bases. The length of the CDR3 is 15 residues. The germline CDR1 and CDR2 sequences are SGHRS and YFSETQ. The V segment lost 7 bases and the J segment 1 base; nucleotides outside the gene matches: 5.

This clonotype appeared a few times. V gene TRBV5-1 combines with J gene TRBJ1-2; D is possibly TRBD1 (5 bases). The germline V gene has CDR1 SGHRS and CDR2 YFSETQ. The CDR3 extends over 14 amino acids. The ends were cut back, 0 bases at V and 4 bases at J, with 10 bases in the middle. The chain's CDR3 is CASSLAPGIYGYTF. The CDR3, as DNA: TGCGCCAGCAGCTTGGCCCCAGGGATCTATGGCTACACCTTC.

V and J are TRBV9 and TRBJ2-5; a weak D match, TRBD2 (6 bases). V lost 0 bases, J lost 5 bases, and 8 bases lay in between. CDR3 length equals 13 residues. The V gene's germline CDR1 is SGDLS and CDR2 YYNGEE. CDR3 protein: CASSVVEGETQYF. DNA of the CDR3: TGTGCCAGCAGCGTAGTGGAGGGTGAGACCCAGTACTTC.

This clonotype was observed a few times. The genes are TRBV7-9 and TRBJ2-1; D perhaps matches TRBD2 (5 bases). There are 12 residues in the CDR3. Germline loops: CDR1 SEHNR, CDR2 FQNEAQ (reference sequence). V was trimmed by 4 bases and J by 10 bases, leaving 11 bases between them. This CDR3 is CASSSVGGEQFF. In nucleotides, the CDR3 is TGTGCCAGCAGCTCGGTCGGCGGGGAGCAGTTCTTC.

The chain has TRBV25-1 and TRBJ2-3; D is tentatively TRBD1 or TRBD2 (5 bases each). Germline CDR1 MGHDK, CDR2 SYGVNS. This CDR3 comprises 16 residues. Trimming removed 2 bases from V and 3 bases from J, with 15 bases in between. The CDR3 loop reads CASSERRGPGTDTQYF. The DNA for the CDR3 is TGTGCCAGCAGTGAAAGACGGGGCCCGGGGACAGATACGCAGTATTTT.

There are a few counts of this clonotype. This chain connects TRBV16 to TRBJ1-1; no reliable D call. The V end lost 0 bases, the J end lost 1 base, and 6 bases lay between the germline ends. CDR3 length: 14 residues. The germline gives CDR1 KGHSY, CDR2 FQNENV. DNA of the CDR3: TGTGCCAGCAGCCAATCTCCACAGAACACTGAAGCTTTCTTT. Protein product: CASSQSPQNTEAFF. Variable domain in full (rest from reference TRBV16 and TRBJ1-1): GEEVAQTPKHLVRGEGQKAKLYCAPIKGHSYVFWYQQVLKNEFKFLISFQNENVFDETGMPKERFSAKCLPNSPCSLEIQATKLEDSAVYFCASSQSPQNTEAFFGQGTRLTVV.

The chain recombines TRBV7-2 with TRBJ1-1; 7 nucleotides agree with TRBD1. Germline V CDR1 and CDR2: SGHTA, FQGNSA. CDR3 length: 15 amino acids. J lost 5 bases, V lost 4 bases, and 10 bases had no gene match. In DNA, the CDR3 is TGTGCCAGCAGCTCCTTTGACAGGGCGAGGACTGAAGCTTTCTTT. It encodes CASSSFDRARTEAFF.

CDR3 region: CASRTGQSTGELFF. Written as DNA, the CDR3 is TGTGCCAGTAGGACGGGACAGAGCACCGGGGAGCTGTTTTTT. The rearrangement uses TRBV19 and TRBJ2-2; TRBD1 agrees at 7 bases. The CDR3 sequence is 14 residues long. Germline lookup yields CDR1 LNHDA and CDR2 SQIVND (reference sequence). V lost 6 bases and J lost 4; bases outside the gene matches: 5.

This clonotype was found many times. V gene TRBV29-1 combines with J gene TRBJ2-5, with a tentative D call TRBD1 (6 bases). There are 12 residues in the CDR3. Germline assignment: CDR1 SQVTM and CDR2 ANQGSEA. V lost 3 bases to trimming and J lost 4 bases, with 9 bases between them. CDR3 nucleotides: TGCAGCGTTGATCGAGGGGGAGAGACCCAGTACTTC. It codes for CSVDRGGETQYF.

This clonotype has more than one count but fewer than ten. V usage is TRBV6-1 and J usage is TRBJ2-7; TRBD1 matches at 7 bases. The CDR3 is 16 residues long. CDR1 is MNHNS, CDR2 SASEGT, per germline. V dropped 0 bases and J dropped 3; count of bases not matched to a gene: 8. CDR3 nucleotides: TGTGCCAGCAGTGAAGCCTGGGACAGTATACGCTACGAGCAGTACGTC. Its translation is CASSEAWDSIRYEQYV.

V gene TRBV12-3 or TRBV12-4 combines with J gene TRBJ2-5; D call uncertain. The CDR3 contains 16 residues. Trimming pared 0 bases from V and 5 bases from J, leaving 16 bases between. The DNA of the CDR3 is TGTGCCAGCAGTTTAGCTATGGGTTCAGGTCTGGAGACCCAGTACTTC. Protein sequence: CASSLAMGSGLETQYF.

CDR3 sequence reads: CASSAAVNQPQHF. Written as DNA, the CDR3 is TGTGCCAGCAGCGCCGCGGTCAATCAGCCCCAGCATTTT. The chain combines TRBV11-1 with TRBJ1-5; unclear D gene. The V end lost 5 bases, the J end lost 3 bases, and 8 bases lay between the germline ends. This CDR3 spans 13 amino acids. Germline lookup yields CDR1 SGHAT and CDR2 FQDESV (reference sequence).

This clonotype was observed a handful of times. The V call is TRBV4-1, the J call TRBJ2-1, with D unresolved. V lost 1 base, J lost 10 bases, and 5 bases lay in between. CDR3 length equals 11 residues. Germline loops: CDR1 MGHRA, CDR2 YSYEKL. The CDR3 sequence: CASSQGDEQFF. In nucleotides, the CDR3 is TGCGCCAGCAGCCAAGGAGACGAGCAGTTCTTC.

This clonotype was found many times. The V call is TRBV2, the J call TRBJ2-1; D is undetermined. The CDR3 covers 12 residues. The ends were cut back, 5 bases at V and 8 bases at J, with 10 bases in the middle. The germline V gene encodes CDR1 SNHLY and CDR2 FYNNEI. CDR3 amino acids: CASSLSRDEQFF. In DNA form, the CDR3 reads TGTGCCAGCAGTCTTTCCCGGGATGAGCAGTTCTTC.

This chain connects TRBV18 to TRBJ2-1; TRBD1 might be the D (5 bases). This CDR3 comprises 15 residues. Deletions cut 0 bases from V and 6 bases from J, with 12 bases between. The germline CDR1 and CDR2 sequences are KGHSH and LQKENI. The CDR3 here is CASSPPLGVGNEQFF. DNA for the CDR3: TGTGCCAGCTCACCACCGCTAGGGGTAGGCAATGAGCAGTTCTTC.